Below are 18 T cell receptor beta chains sequenced from a single sample in a study of type 1 regulatory T cells. For these TCRs, the target antigens are not known. A single record per CDR3 protein comes from TCRdb applying MiXCR to the reads. The sample has just under 65,000 distinct CDR3 sequences; about 48% are singletons. Sequencing used cultured non-Tr1 T cells, either the whole culture or a sorted T cell fraction (not recorded which). The receptors stem from a human donor in good health.

The V and J genes are TRBV5-6 and TRBJ1-5; D is unclear. Germline V gene lookup returns CDR1 SGHDT and CDR2 YYEEEE. V lost 5 bases and J 3 bases, leaving 15 bases between the germline ends. CDR3 length: 15 amino acids. CDR3 sequence (DNA): TGTGCCAGCAGTAATTACCAAATTCTCAATCAGCCCCAGCATTTT. Protein: CASSNYQILNQPQHF.

This clonotype was seen repeatedly, ten times or more. This chain connects TRBV6-1 to TRBJ1-1, with D possibly TRBD1 on 6 matching bases. The V and J ends lost 7 bases and 2 bases respectively, with 20 bases between them. The CDR3 sequence is 16 residues long. Per germline, CDR1 MNHNS and CDR2 SASEGT. CDR3 in DNA: TGTGCCAGCATACGAAGGCCGGGACAAATAAACACTGAAGCTTTCTTT. Its protein product is CASIRRPGQINTEAFF.

V and J are TRBV3-1 and TRBJ2-3; TRBD2 matches at 7 bases. This CDR3 contains 15 residues. Unmatched junction bases numbered 6, after V lost 5 bases and J lost 1 base. CDR1 and CDR2 from the germline V gene are LGHDT and YNNKEL (reference sequence). In nucleotides, the CDR3 is TGTGCCAGCAGCAAAGTAGCGGGTCGCACAGATACGCAGTATTTT. Translation gives CASSKVAGRTDTQYF.

This chain connects TRBV5-6 to TRBJ2-5, with 9 bases lining up with TRBD2. The germline V gene encodes CDR1 SGHDT and CDR2 YYEEEE. Trimming removed 7 bases from V and 2 bases from J; junction bases left unmatched: 6. The CDR3 runs to 14 residues. CDR3 sequence (DNA): TGTGCCAGCGTGCTAGCGGGGCTACAAGAGACCCAGTACTTC. It translates to CASVLAGLQETQYF.

The V call is TRBV6-6, the J call TRBJ2-7; 9 bases fit TRBD1. The junction had 7 bases not matched to a gene; V was cut back by 6 bases and J by 1 base. The germline gives CDR1 MNHNY, CDR2 SVGAGI (reference sequence). This CDR3 spans 15 amino acids. CDR3 loop: CASSKTGGTSYEQYF. In nucleotides, the CDR3 is TGTGCCAGCAGCAAGACAGGGGGGACATCCTACGAGCAGTACTTC.

This chain connects TRBV6-1 to TRBJ1-1; D gene unclear. Germline V gives CDR1 MNHNS, CDR2 SASEGT. The CDR3 length is 12 residues. Trimming shortened V by 6 bases and J by 2 bases, and 7 bases separated the two germline ends. This CDR3 reads CASRGINTEAFF. The CDR3 DNA reads TGTGCCAGCAGAGGGATTAACACTGAAGCTTTCTTT.

V and J are TRBV15 and TRBJ2-3; D ambiguous. The CDR3 runs 13 residues. The germline V gene has CDR1 LNHNV and CDR2 YYDKDF (reference sequence). Trimming shortened V by 5 bases and J by 4 bases, and 10 bases separated the two germline ends. The CDR3 DNA sequence: TGTGCCACCAGCGAAGGACCTTCAGATACGCAGTATTTT. Its translation: CATSEGPSDTQYF.

This clonotype appeared a single time. Sequence at one end of the junction differs from germline and may be a read error. This rearrangement joins TRBV5-1 to TRBJ1-2; D unclear. Germline CDR1 reads SGHRS; CDR2 reads YFSETQ. The CDR3 totals 15 residues. The CDR3 sequence: CASSLVPDLNHGYTF. CDR3 bases: TGCGCCAGCAGCTTGGTACCAGATCTTAACCATGGCTACACCTTC. Supplemented by reference TRBV5-1 and TRBJ1-2, the full variable domain reads KAGVTQTPRYLIKTRGQQVTLSCSPISGHRSVSWYQQTPGQGLQFLFEYFSETQRNKGNFPGRFSGRQFSNSRSEMNVSTLELGDSALYLCASSLVPDLNHGYTFGSGTRLTVV.

The chain has TRBV20-1 and TRBJ2-1, with TRBD2 matching 13 bases. This CDR3 region has 12 residues. J lost 9 bases, V lost 6 bases, and 2 bases had no gene match. Germline CDR1 is DFQATT and CDR2 is SNEGSKA (reference sequence). CDR3 nucleotides: TGCAGTGCGGGACTAGCGGGGACTGAGCAGTTCTTC. This sequence encodes CSAGLAGTEQFF.

The V gene is TRBV20-1, the J gene TRBJ2-3; 12 bases align to TRBD2. Trimming removed 5 bases from V and 5 bases from J; junction bases left unmatched: 11. CDR3 size: 16 residues. Germline loops: CDR1 DFQATT, CDR2 SNEGSKA (reference sequence). The CDR3 DNA sequence: TGCAGTGCTCCACGGCTAGCGGGGGGGGAGATAGATACGCAGTATTTT. Translating gives CSAPRLAGGEIDTQYF.

The rearrangement joins TRBV28 to TRBJ1-2, with unresolved D. V lost 8 bases, J lost 8 bases, and 15 bases lay in between. CDR3 length equals 12 residues. Germline values: CDR1 MDHEN, CDR2 SYDVKM. CDR3 loop: CASALWGGGYTF. In DNA form, the CDR3 reads TGTGCCAGCGCCCTTTGGGGAGGAGGCTACACCTTC.

J is TRBJ2-7 and V is TRBV12-3 or TRBV12-4; 8 bases fit TRBD2. CDR3 length: 13 residues. The V gene end was trimmed by 4 bases and the J gene end by 6 bases; junction bases not matched to a gene: 5. DNA for the CDR3: TGTGCCAGCAGTTCCTCGGCGGGGGGCGAGCAGTACTTC. The encoded protein is CASSSSAGGEQYF.

This clonotype appeared once. V usage is TRBV4-3 and J usage is TRBJ1-1; D might be TRBD1 (5 bases). The CDR3 has 13 residues. Germline CDR1 and CDR2: LGHNA and YSLEER. The V end was cut by 4 bases, the J end by 7 bases, with 13 bases between. CDR3 region: CASSRSIGGEAFF. Here the CDR3 DNA reads TGCGCCAGCAGCCGATCCATCGGGGGTGAAGCTTTCTTT.

The sample holds a few counts of this clonotype. The genes are TRBV4-2 and TRBJ1-6, with D unresolved. Germline CDR1 reads LGHNA; CDR2 reads YNFKEQ. Deletions cut 1 base from V and 7 bases from J, with 5 bases between. The CDR3 contains 13 residues. CDR3 region: CASSQAQNSPLHF. For the CDR3, the DNA is TGTGCCAGCAGCCAAGCCCAGAATTCACCCCTCCACTTT.

V gene TRBV29-1 combines with J gene TRBJ2-7; 9 bases match TRBD1. The ends lost 6 bases at V and 2 bases at J; junction bases unmatched: 8. The germline CDR1 and CDR2 sequences are SQVTM and ANQGSEA. This CDR3 is 14 amino acids long. The CDR3 spells CSVLRQGGTYEQYF. CDR3 bases: TGCAGCGTCCTCCGACAGGGGGGAACCTACGAGCAGTACTTC.

The chain links TRBV27 to TRBJ2-1; 11 nucleotides line up with TRBD1. The germline CDR1 and CDR2 sequences are MNHEY and SMNVEV (reference sequence). This CDR3 region has 16 residues. J lost 6 bases, V lost 2 bases, and 6 bases had no gene match. The CDR3 spells CASSLRLGQGGNEQFF. As DNA, the CDR3 is TGTGCCAGCAGTTTAAGATTGGGACAGGGGGGCAATGAGCAGTTCTTC.

This clonotype was seen just once. V and J are TRBV3-1 and TRBJ2-3, with TRBD2 identical over 11 bases. The J segment lost 4 bases and the V segment lost 4 bases, leaving 7 bases of the junction unmatched. Germline V gene data show CDR1 as LGHDT and CDR2 as YNNKEL (reference sequence). The CDR3 totals 16 residues. The CDR3 DNA reads TGTGCCAGCAGCCCCGATCTGACTAGCGGGGCAGATACGCAGTATTTT. The encoded protein is CASSPDLTSGADTQYF.

There are a few counts of this clonotype. The rearrangement joins TRBV20-1 to TRBJ2-7, with 8 bases fitting TRBD2. This CDR3 has 14 residues. Trimming at V came to 4 bases and at J to 1 base, leaving 6 bases not matched to a gene. The germline V gene encodes CDR1 DFQATT and CDR2 SNEGSKA (reference sequence). This chain's CDR3 is CSATFRGRSYEQYF. In DNA form, the CDR3 reads TGCAGTGCTACATTCCGCGGGAGGTCCTACGAGCAGTACTTC.